One TCR beta chain is described in this entry. Its antigen is unknown. Germline CDR1 reads SGHRS; CDR2 reads YFSETQ. The CDR3 is 13 residues long. The ends were cut back, 4 bases at V and 5 bases at J, with 12 bases in the middle. The source of the sample is a study of cytomegalovirus exposure and HLA in healthy donors. Notes on the study in general: An analysis done earlier found most TCR beta V segments productive about 87% or about 30% of the time.

Primers included in the PCR were 60 Vbeta and 13 Jbeta primers. The data were produced by immunoSEQ multiplex PCR, yet TCRdb's version contains in-frame clones alone and is incomplete. The sample records about 120,000 clones, approximately 80% being singletons. The V and J genes are TRBV5-1 and TRBJ2-5; D is possibly TRBD1 (7 bases). The TCR originated in a man aged 40-49 years in good health and CMV-seropositive. The sequenced material came from PBMCs. DNA of the CDR3: TGCGCCAGCAGCGGAGGGGGCGGGGAGACCCAGTACTTC. This translates into CASSGGGGETQYF.